The clone carrying this T cell receptor (beta chain) was detected only a few times. Its antigen is still unknown. The V gene lost 7 bases and the J gene lost 4 bases, with 19 bases spanning the gap. This CDR3 region has 15 residues. Looked up from germline, CDR1 is MNHEY and CDR2 is SMNVEV (reference sequence). Primers used in a second PCR of roughly 7 to 11 cycles were a sample-barcoded 5' primer and a J-beta primer mix. One entry per CDR3 protein, called by TCRdb with MiXCR from the 5' RACE reads. Here the sample spans over 700,000 distinct CDR3 sequences, roughly 50% being singletons. The data belong to a study of blood T cells in healthy people across ages. Study-level findings and limits: Since the PBMCs were unsorted, naive and antigen-experienced cells could not be conclusively compared.

Sequences were obtained from blood. The chain recombines TRBV27 with TRBJ1-2; D gene uncertain. The TCR comes from an elderly man in good health. CDR3 DNA: TGTGCCAGCACCAAGGATGCATCGGGAAGCTATGGCTACACCTTC. Its translation is CASTKDASGSYGYTF.